These 20 T cell receptor beta chains came from one sample sequenced in a study of vaccination and CD4 T cells after COVID-19. The treatment: approximately nine-day PBMC culture with coronavirus spike peptide pools or control peptides (ViraFEST assay). Their target antigens are unknown. With the Oncomine TCR Beta short-read assay, DNA from cultured CD4+ T cells was sequenced. TCRdb re-derived calls from the PCR reads in MiXCR, one entry per CDR3 protein. The sample has 9,000 to 13,000 distinct CDR3 sequences, 26% seen once. This specimen consisted of CD4+ T cells from blood, cultured in vitro, obtained before SARS-CoV-2 vaccination. These receptors were obtained from a human donor who received a COVID-19 vaccine.

The chain carries TRBV23-1 and TRBJ1-2, with TRBD1 matching 9 bases. TRBV23-1 is recorded as an ORF, its role being uncertain. V was clipped by 9 bases and J by 2 bases; unmatched bases: 10. This CDR3 has 15 residues. The CDR3 loop is CARPHRDRENYGYTF. The CDR3 DNA follows: TGCGCCAGGCCCCACCGGGACAGGGAAAACTATGGCTACACCTTC.

V and J are TRBV19 and TRBJ2-1, with 8 bases that match TRBD2. V gave up 7 bases and J gave up 8 bases; unmatched junction bases: 7. Germline CDR1 and CDR2: LNHDA and SQIVND (reference sequence). This CDR3 is 13 amino acids long. CDR3 amino acids: CASMRGVTHEQFF. CDR3 bases: TGTGCCAGTATGCGGGGGGTGACCCATGAGCAGTTCTTC.

CDR3 bases: TGCGCCAGCAGCCCACTTGGGCGGACAGGGCGGCCAGAGACCCAGTACTTC. Protein: CASSPLGRTGRPETQYF. The rearrangement joins TRBV5-1 to TRBJ2-5; 8 bases match TRBD1. Germline V CDR1 and CDR2: SGHRS, YFSETQ. V lost 4 bases and J lost 4; bases outside the gene matches: 15. CDR3 length equals 17 residues.

The rearrangement joins TRBV27 to TRBJ2-3; the match to TRBD2 covers 8 bases. The V gene end was trimmed by 11 bases and the J gene end by 7 bases; junction bases not matched to a gene: 17. CDR3 length equals 15 residues. Germline V gives CDR1 MNHEY, CDR2 SMNVEV (reference sequence). The CDR3 bases are TGTGCCCGCCGGACTAGCTTATCCTTCCGGTATACGCAGTATTTT. It specifies CARRTSLSFRYTQYF.

A few counts support this clonotype. The germline gene is not matched at one end of the junction; a read error may be the cause. The chain joins TRBV28 to TRBJ1-2, with a weak D call TRBD1 (6 bases). Germline V lookup: CDR1 MDHEN, CDR2 SYDVKM. The CDR3 runs 12 residues. In DNA, the CDR3 is TGTGCCAGCAATTTAGGGGGGGGCGGCTACACCTTC. Amino acid sequence: CASNLGGGGYTF.

This sequence joins TRBV7-9 and TRBJ2-7; 9 bases are shared with TRBD1. The V gene's germline CDR1 is SEHNR and CDR2 FQNEAQ (reference sequence). This CDR3 contains 15 residues. Trimming cost V 4 bases and J 6 bases; bases outside gene matches: 10. The CDR3 loop is CASSYAWDRDIEQYF. CDR3 in DNA: TGTGCCAGCAGCTACGCCTGGGACAGGGATATCGAGCAGTACTTC.

This chain uses TRBV20-1 with TRBJ2-5; 15 bases agree with TRBD2. CDR1 DFQATT and CDR2 SNEGSKA come from the germline V gene (reference sequence). The CDR3 extends over 16 amino acids. Trimming took 0 bases from V and 4 from J; bases not matched to a gene: 3. CDR3 sequence: CSARDRTSGGGETQYF. The CDR3 DNA is TGCAGTGCTAGAGACAGGACTAGCGGGGGGGGAGAGACCCAGTACTTC.

CDR3 sequence: CASSLGGRAQETQYF. As DNA, the CDR3 is TGTGCCAGCAGCTTGGGGGGCAGGGCCCAAGAGACCCAGTACTTC. The chain is built from TRBV5-6 and TRBJ2-5; D is possibly TRBD1 (5 bases). CDR1 is SGHDT and CDR2 is YYEEEE in the germline V gene. There are 15 residues in the CDR3. Trimming pared 0 bases from V and 1 base from J, leaving 10 bases between.

The chain combines TRBV7-9 with TRBJ1-5; 10 bases map to TRBD1. This CDR3 is 18 amino acids long. The J segment lost 6 bases and the V segment lost 3 bases, leaving 14 bases of the junction unmatched. Germline V gene lookup returns CDR1 SEHNR and CDR2 FQNEAQ (reference sequence). CDR3 in amino acids: CASSFAPPGTGASQPQHF. CDR3 nucleotides: TGTGCCAGCAGCTTTGCCCCTCCCGGGACAGGGGCTAGTCAGCCCCAGCATTTT.

This clonotype appeared a few times. The chain links TRBV5-1 to TRBJ1-1; 9 nucleotides agree with TRBD1. Germline CDR1 is SGHRS and CDR2 is YFSETQ. The CDR3 length is 15 residues. J lost 1 base, V lost 0 bases, and 1 base had no gene match. In nucleotides, the CDR3 is TGCGCCAGCAGCTTGGGGACAGGGGAGAACACTGAAGCTTTCTTT. It translates to CASSLGTGENTEAFF.

V usage is TRBV6-5 and J usage is TRBJ2-3; D unresolved. The CDR3 spans 13 residues. Deletions cut 0 bases from V and 5 bases from J, with 6 bases between. Germline-derived CDR1 and CDR2 are MNHEY and SVGAGI. The CDR3 protein is CASSYSNGDTQYF. In DNA form, the CDR3 reads TGTGCCAGCAGTTACTCGAATGGAGATACGCAGTATTTT.

The chain couples TRBV25-1 to TRBJ1-1; tentatively, D is TRBD1 (5 bases). CDR1 is MGHDK, CDR2 SYGVNS, per germline. V lost 1 base and J 3 bases, leaving 12 bases between the germline ends. The CDR3 consists of 15 residues. Written as DNA, the CDR3 is TGTGCCAGCAGTGAATCTCGGGGAGGGGACACTGAAGCTTTCTTT. It yields the protein CASSESRGGDTEAFF.

J is TRBJ2-1 and V is TRBV5-8; D possibly corresponds to TRBD2 (5 bases). Germline CDR1 is SGHTS and CDR2 is YDEGEE. Trimming left V 0 bases short and J 1 base short, with 11 bases between. There are 16 residues in the CDR3. The chain's CDR3 is CASSLGTGISYNEQFF. Here the CDR3 DNA reads TGTGCCAGCAGCTTGGGGACGGGGATTTCCTACAATGAGCAGTTCTTC.

This chain links TRBV2 with TRBJ1-2; the match to TRBD1 covers 7 bases. There are 15 residues in the CDR3. V trimming: 0 bases; J trimming: 4 bases; junction bases outside the gene matches: 5. The germline V gene has CDR1 SNHLY and CDR2 FYNNEI. CDR3 in amino acids: CASSEARQGGYGYTF. CDR3 sequence (DNA): TGTGCCAGCAGTGAAGCGAGACAGGGAGGCTATGGCTACACCTTC.

This clonotype showed up just a few times. DNA of the CDR3: TGCAGTGCTGGGGTCCGGCGGACTAGCCTAGGGGCCCAGTACTTC. It codes for CSAGVRRTSLGAQYF. The chain combines TRBV20-1 with TRBJ2-5; 8 bases agree with TRBD2. Germline assignment: CDR1 DFQATT and CDR2 SNEGSKA (reference sequence). J was trimmed by 9 bases and V by 5 bases; bases with no gene match: 17. This CDR3 region has 15 residues.

This clonotype was seen a few times. The chain employs TRBV5-4 and TRBJ1-1, with unresolved D. V was trimmed by 4 bases and J by 1 base, leaving 8 bases between them. Germline CDR1 reads SGHNT; CDR2 reads YYREEE (reference sequence). The CDR3 runs to 13 residues. The CDR3 DNA reads TGTGCCAGCAGCCCGCGGCAGAACACTGAAGCTTTCTTT. Translated: CASSPRQNTEAFF.

The V call is TRBV24-1, the J call TRBJ2-5; D is perhaps TRBD1 or TRBD2 (6 bases each). Trimming cost V 3 bases and J 4 bases, with 11 bases left between them. CDR1 is KGHDR and CDR2 is SFDVKD in the germline V gene. The CDR3 runs 14 residues. The CDR3 spells CATSDRGGGETQYF. Written as DNA, the CDR3 is TGTGCCACCAGTGATCGAGGGGGAGGAGAGACCCAGTACTTC.

This chain uses TRBV19 with TRBJ2-6; D remains ambiguous. Germline loops: CDR1 LNHDA, CDR2 SQIVND (reference sequence). Deletions cut 5 bases from V and 0 bases from J, with 14 bases between. CDR3 length: 17 amino acids. The CDR3 bases are TGTGCCAGTAGTCTCCCAAGACCGATCTCTGGGGCCAACGTCCTGACTTTC. Translation: CASSLPRPISGANVLTF.

The gene calls are TRBV10-2 and TRBJ2-1, with D perhaps assigned TRBD1 or TRBD2 (5 bases each). This CDR3 is built from 15 residues. Germline CDR1 is WSHSY and CDR2 is SAAADI. Trimming left V 0 bases short and J 9 bases short, with 15 bases between. In DNA form, the CDR3 reads TGCGCCAGCAGTGAGTCAGGCCCTTCTGGGGGTGAGCAGTTCTTC. This codes for CASSESGPSGGEQFF.

The gene calls are TRBV6-1 and TRBJ1-5, with TRBD1 as a possible D gene (5 bases). CDR3 length: 14 residues. Trimming left V 3 bases short and J 6 bases short, with 12 bases between. Germline V gene data show CDR1 as MNHNS and CDR2 as SASEGT. The CDR3 region is CASSDPGRAQPQHF. The DNA for the CDR3 is TGTGCCAGCAGTGACCCGGGCAGGGCTCAGCCCCAGCATTTT.